This T cell receptor beta chain was captured in a study of cytomegalovirus exposure and HLA in healthy donors. It was with 60 Vbeta and 13 Jbeta primers that the PCR ran. The repertoire was sequenced with immunoSEQ multiplex PCR; TCRdb's copy has only in-frame clones and lacks some. The data contain more than 110,000 clones, 60% to 85% of them singletons. With regard to this clone: Its matching antigen is unknown.

Study observations and caveats: Overall, roughly 170 TCR beta chains were annotated as cytomegalovirus-associated. Cytomegalovirus status, reportedly, was diagnosed with high specificity and sensitivity by the classifier. Donors were assumed by presence/absence analyses to have roughly uniform sequencing depth.

The CDR3 consists of 14 residues. V was shortened by 11 bases and J by 4 bases, with 20 bases between the two germline ends. Germline CDR1 is SGHAT and CDR2 is FQNNGV. The rearrangement joins TRBV11-2 to TRBJ1-1, with D maybe TRBD1 (6 bases). The sequencing sample was made of PBMCs. The receptor comes from a man between 18 and 29 years old in good health and CMV-seronegative. The CDR3 sequence: CASQPGRGGTEAFF. The CDR3 nucleotides are TGTGCCTCTCAACCCGGCCGAGGGGGCACTGAAGCTTTCTTT.